This TCR beta chain was found in a study of beta chain features in type 1 diabetes. The authors reverse transcribed all of the isolated RNA, so sequencing captured expressed TCRB transcripts. Profiling relied on immunoSEQ multiplex PCR, and the TCRdb table lists in-frame clones only, not all of them. This repertoire shows roughly 180,000 clones, about 7.8% found once; its top ten account for approximately 0.85%. Study findings and constraints: TCRB CDR3 length was moderately but significantly reduced in all four CD4+ subsets of Type 1 diabetes patients.

Note on this clone: Its antigen is still unknown.

The receptor was isolated from a woman between 35 and 50 years old with type 1 diabetes. Sequences were obtained from central memory CD4+ T cells from blood.

DNA for the CDR3: TGTGCCTGGAGTGTACCCACGGGAGCAGGCTACAATGAGCAGTTCTTC. This sequence encodes CAWSVPTGAGYNEQFF. The J gene is TRBJ2-1, the V gene TRBV30; the D gene is possibly TRBD2 (6 bases). Germline lookup yields CDR1 GTSNPN and CDR2 SVGIG (reference sequence). Trimming shortened V by 0 bases and J by 3 bases, and 15 bases separated the two germline ends. The CDR3 sequence is 16 residues long.